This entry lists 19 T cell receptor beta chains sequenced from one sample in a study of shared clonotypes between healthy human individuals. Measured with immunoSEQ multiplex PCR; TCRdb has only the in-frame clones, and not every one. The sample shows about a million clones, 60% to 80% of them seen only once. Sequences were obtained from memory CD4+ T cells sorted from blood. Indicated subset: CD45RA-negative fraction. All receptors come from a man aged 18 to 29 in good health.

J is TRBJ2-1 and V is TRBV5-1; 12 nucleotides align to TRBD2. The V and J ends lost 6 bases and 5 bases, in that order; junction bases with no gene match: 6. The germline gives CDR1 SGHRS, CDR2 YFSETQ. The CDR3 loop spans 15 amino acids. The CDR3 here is CASTQRLAGDNEQFF. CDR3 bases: TGCGCCAGCACCCAGCGACTAGCGGGGGACAATGAGCAGTTCTTC.

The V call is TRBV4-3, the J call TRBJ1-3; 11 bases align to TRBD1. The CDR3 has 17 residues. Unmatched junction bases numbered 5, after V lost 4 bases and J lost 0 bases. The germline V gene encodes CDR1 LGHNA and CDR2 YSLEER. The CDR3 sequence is CASSPSGTGGSGNTIYF. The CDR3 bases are TGCGCCAGCAGCCCTTCCGGGACAGGGGGCTCTGGAAACACCATATATTTT.

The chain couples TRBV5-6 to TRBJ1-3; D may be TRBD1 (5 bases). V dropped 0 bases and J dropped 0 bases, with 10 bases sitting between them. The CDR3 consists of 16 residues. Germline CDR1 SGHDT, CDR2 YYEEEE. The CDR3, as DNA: TGTGCCAGCAGCTTGGGGGGACTGGGCTCTGGAAACACCATATATTTT. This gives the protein CASSLGGLGSGNTIYF.

In DNA form, the CDR3 reads TGTGCCAGCAGCCTAAACAGACTTGAGCAGTACTTC. Amino acids: CASSLNRLEQYF. V usage is TRBV7-2 and J usage is TRBJ2-7; D is ambiguous. CDR1 and CDR2 from the germline V gene are SGHTA and FQGNSA. The CDR3 length is 12 residues. V lost 5 bases, J lost 7 bases, and 12 bases lay in between.

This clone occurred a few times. This CDR3 reads CSVGQPGNTGELFF. The CDR3 DNA reads as TGCAGCGTTGGACAACCGGGCAATACCGGGGAGCTGTTTTTT. The V and J genes are TRBV29-1 and TRBJ2-2; no reliable D call. CDR1 and CDR2 (germline): SQVTM, ANQGSEA. V lost 4 bases and J lost 5, with 14 bases in between. The CDR3 covers 14 residues.

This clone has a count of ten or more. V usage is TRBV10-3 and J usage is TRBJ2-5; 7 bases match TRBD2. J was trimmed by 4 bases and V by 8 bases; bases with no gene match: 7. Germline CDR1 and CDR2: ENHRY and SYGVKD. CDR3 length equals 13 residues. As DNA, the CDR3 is TGTGCCATCGGCGACGGGGAGGGAGAGACCCAGTACTTC. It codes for CAIGDGEGETQYF.

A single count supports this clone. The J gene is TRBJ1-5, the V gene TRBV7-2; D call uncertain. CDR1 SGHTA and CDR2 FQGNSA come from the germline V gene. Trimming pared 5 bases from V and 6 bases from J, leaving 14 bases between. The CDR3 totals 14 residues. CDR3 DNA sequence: TGTGCCAGCAGCCCCGGGATGGTTCGTCAGCCCCAGCATTTT. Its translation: CASSPGMVRQPQHF.

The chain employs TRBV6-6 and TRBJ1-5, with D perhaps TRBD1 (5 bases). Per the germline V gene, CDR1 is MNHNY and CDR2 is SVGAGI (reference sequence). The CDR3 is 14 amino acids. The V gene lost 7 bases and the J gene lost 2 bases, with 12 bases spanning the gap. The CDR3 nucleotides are TGTGCCAGCACCCCCCTGGGGGGCAATCAGCCCCAGCATTTT. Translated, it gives CASTPLGGNQPQHF.

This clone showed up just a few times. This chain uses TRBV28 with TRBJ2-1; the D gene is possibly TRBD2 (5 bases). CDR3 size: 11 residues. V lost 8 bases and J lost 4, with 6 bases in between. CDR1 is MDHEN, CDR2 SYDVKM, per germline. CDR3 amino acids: CASEGYNEQFF. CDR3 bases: TGTGCCAGCGAGGGTTACAATGAGCAGTTCTTC.

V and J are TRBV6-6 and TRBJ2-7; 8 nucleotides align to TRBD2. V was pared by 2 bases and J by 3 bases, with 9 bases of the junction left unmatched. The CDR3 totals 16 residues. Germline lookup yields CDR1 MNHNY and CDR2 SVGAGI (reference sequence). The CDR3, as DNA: TGTGCCAGCAGTTACCCTAGAGTGAGCGGGAGCTACGAGCAGTACTTC. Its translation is CASSYPRVSGSYEQYF.

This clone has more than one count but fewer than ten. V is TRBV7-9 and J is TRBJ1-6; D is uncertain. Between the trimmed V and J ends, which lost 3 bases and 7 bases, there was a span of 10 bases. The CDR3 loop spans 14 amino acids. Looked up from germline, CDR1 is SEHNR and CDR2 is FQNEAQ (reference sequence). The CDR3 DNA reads TGTGCCAGCAGCTTTAGTGGTGGGAATTCACCCCTCCACTTT. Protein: CASSFSGGNSPLHF.

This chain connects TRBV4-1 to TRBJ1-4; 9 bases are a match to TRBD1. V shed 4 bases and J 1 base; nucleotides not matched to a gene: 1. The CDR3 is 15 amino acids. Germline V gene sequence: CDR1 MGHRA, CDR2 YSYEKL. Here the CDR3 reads CASSPTGGTNEKLFF. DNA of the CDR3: TGCGCCAGCAGCCCGACAGGGGGAACTAATGAAAAACTGTTTTTT.

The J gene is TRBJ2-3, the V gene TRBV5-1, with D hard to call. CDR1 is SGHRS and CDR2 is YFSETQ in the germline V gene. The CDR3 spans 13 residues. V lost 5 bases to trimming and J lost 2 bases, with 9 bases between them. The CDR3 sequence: CASRPLTTDTQYF. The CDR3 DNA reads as TGCGCCAGCAGGCCCCTAACCACAGATACGCAGTATTTT.

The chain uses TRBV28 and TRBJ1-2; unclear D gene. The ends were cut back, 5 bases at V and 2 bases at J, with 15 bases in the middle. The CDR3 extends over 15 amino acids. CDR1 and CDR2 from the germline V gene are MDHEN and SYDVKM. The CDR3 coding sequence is TGTGCCAGCAGTGAGCAGGCCCCTTTCAACTATGGCTACACCTTC. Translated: CASSEQAPFNYGYTF.

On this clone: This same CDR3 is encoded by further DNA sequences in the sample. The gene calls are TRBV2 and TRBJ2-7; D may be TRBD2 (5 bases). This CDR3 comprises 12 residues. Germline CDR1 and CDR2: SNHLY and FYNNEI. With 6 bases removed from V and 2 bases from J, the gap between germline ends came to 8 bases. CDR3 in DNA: TGTGCCAGCAGGGACTTGACCTACGAGCAGTACTTC. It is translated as CASRDLTYEQYF.

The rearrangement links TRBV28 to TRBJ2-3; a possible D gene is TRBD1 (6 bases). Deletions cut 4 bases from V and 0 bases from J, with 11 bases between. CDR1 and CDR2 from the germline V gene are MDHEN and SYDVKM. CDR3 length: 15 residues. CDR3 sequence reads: CASSSLGGSTDTQYF. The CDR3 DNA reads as TGTGCCAGCAGTTCCTTAGGGGGTAGCACAGATACGCAGTATTTT.

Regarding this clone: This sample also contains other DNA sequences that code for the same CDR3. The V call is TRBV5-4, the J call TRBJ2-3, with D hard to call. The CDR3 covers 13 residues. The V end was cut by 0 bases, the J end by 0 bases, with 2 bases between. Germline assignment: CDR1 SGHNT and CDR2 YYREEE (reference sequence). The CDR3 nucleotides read TGTGCCAGCAGCTTGGCGAGCACAGATACGCAGTATTTT. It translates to CASSLASTDTQYF.

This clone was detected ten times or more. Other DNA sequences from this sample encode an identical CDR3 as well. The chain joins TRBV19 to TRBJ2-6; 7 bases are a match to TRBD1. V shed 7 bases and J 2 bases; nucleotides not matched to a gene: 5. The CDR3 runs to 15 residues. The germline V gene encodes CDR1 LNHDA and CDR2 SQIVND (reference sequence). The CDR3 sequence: CASTNDRAGANVLTF. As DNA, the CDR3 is TGTGCCAGTACAAATGACAGGGCTGGGGCCAACGTCCTGACTTTC.

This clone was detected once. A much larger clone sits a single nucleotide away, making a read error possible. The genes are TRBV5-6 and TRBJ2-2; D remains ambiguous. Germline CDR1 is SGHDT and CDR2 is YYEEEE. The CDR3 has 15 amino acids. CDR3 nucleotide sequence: TGTGCCGGCAGCACGTCAAGGATATCCACCGGCGAGCTGTTTTTT. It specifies CAGSTSRISTGELFF.